The text below deals with one T cell receptor (beta chain). Sequenced by immunoSEQ multiplex PCR; TCRdb stores in-frame clones only, minus some. The sample has 20,000 to 25,000 clones; about 88% are singletons. This entry is derived from a study of blood T cell repertoires in COVID-19. Study summary: The cDNA or gDNA used as material had been derived from T cells, B-cell-depleted T cells, or PBMCs.

Germline assignment: CDR1 KGHDR and CDR2 SFDVKD. Trimming shortened V by 5 bases and J by 4 bases, and 16 bases separated the two germline ends. The CDR3 is 15 amino acids. This sequence originates from a human donor in a cohort sampled during active COVID-19. The donor label of this sample is uncertain. The chain couples TRBV24-1 to TRBJ1-1; tentative D call: TRBD1 (6 bases). Sequencing input: peripheral blood. CDR3 sequence reads: CATSGWGQGGTEAFF. CDR3 sequence (DNA): TGTGCCACCAGTGGTTGGGGGCAGGGTGGCACTGAAGCTTTCTTT.